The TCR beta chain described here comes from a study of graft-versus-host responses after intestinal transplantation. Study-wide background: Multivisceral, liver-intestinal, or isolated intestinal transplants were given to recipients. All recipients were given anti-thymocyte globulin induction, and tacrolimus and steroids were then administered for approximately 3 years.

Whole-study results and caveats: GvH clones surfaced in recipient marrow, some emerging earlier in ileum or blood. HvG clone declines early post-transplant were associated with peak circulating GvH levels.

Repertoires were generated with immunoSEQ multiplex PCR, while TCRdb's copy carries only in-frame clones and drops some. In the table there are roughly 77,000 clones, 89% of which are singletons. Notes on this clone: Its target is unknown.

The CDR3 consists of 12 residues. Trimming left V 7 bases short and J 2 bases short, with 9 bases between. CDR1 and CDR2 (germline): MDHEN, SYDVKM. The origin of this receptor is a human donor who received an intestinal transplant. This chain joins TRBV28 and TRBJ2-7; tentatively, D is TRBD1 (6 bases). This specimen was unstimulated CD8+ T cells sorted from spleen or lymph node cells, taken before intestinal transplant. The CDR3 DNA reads TGTGCCAGCAAGTCAGGGGCCTACGAGCAGTACTTC. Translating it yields CASKSGAYEQYF.